Below, 14 T cell receptor beta chains from the same sample are listed, as sequenced in a study of T cell repertoires in cytomegalovirus infection. TCRdb passed the reads through MiXCR, listing each CDR3 protein once. Among 150,000 to 200,000 distinct CDR3 sequences listed, roughly a fifth were seen once. Sequencing input: PBMCs. These TCRs come from a human donor in good health (CMV status not recorded). Some clones in this sample may be carry-over from other donors' samples.

This chain connects TRBV7-9 to TRBJ1-6; tentatively, D is TRBD1 (6 bases). Per the germline V gene, CDR1 is SEHNR and CDR2 is FQNEAQ (reference sequence). The CDR3 consists of 15 residues. V was shortened by 5 bases and J by 11 bases, with 19 bases between the two germline ends. In nucleotides, the CDR3 is TGTGCCAGCAGCGAGGGAGGGGGGACTGGGCCACCCCTCCACTTT. Encoded protein: CASSEGGGTGPPLHF.

This clonotype came up many times. This CDR3 reads CASSLRSGLAGGVVDEQFF. The CDR3 coding sequence is TGTGCCAGCAGCTTAAGGTCCGGACTAGCGGGAGGCGTCGTCGATGAGCAGTTCTTC. The V and J genes are TRBV7-2 and TRBJ2-1, with TRBD2 matching over 14 bases. V lost 2 bases to trimming and J lost 8 bases; unmatched junction nucleotides: 14. This CDR3 comprises 19 residues. CDR1 is SGHTA and CDR2 is FQGNSA in the germline V gene.

Ten or more counts support this clonotype. V usage is TRBV7-3 and J usage is TRBJ2-1; possibly TRBD2 for D (6 bases). This CDR3 is built from 15 residues. Trimming left V 2 bases short and J 0 bases short, with 8 bases between. Germline assignment: CDR1 SGHTA and CDR2 FQGTGA. The CDR3 loop reads CASSLDGGSYNEQFF. CDR3 sequence (DNA): TGTGCCAGCAGCTTAGACGGGGGCTCCTACAATGAGCAGTTCTTC.

The chain employs TRBV28 and TRBJ2-7, with 7 nucleotides matching TRBD1. Losses at the gene ends were 6 bases for V and 5 bases for J; bases not matched to a gene: 10. The germline V gene has CDR1 MDHEN and CDR2 SYDVKM. This CDR3 comprises 14 residues. CDR3 in DNA: TGTGCCAGCAGCCCGCTGACAGGGCACGACGAGCAGTACTTC. Protein sequence: CASSPLTGHDEQYF.

J is TRBJ2-7 and V is TRBV10-3; D may correspond to TRBD1 or TRBD2 (5 bases each). The V and J ends lost 9 bases and 0 bases respectively, with 12 bases between them. The CDR3 length is 13 residues. The germline CDR1 and CDR2 sequences are ENHRY and SYGVKD. The CDR3 region has the DNA TGTGCCATGGGGCGGACTGGCTCCTACGAGCAGTACTTC. Protein product: CAMGRTGSYEQYF.

The genes are TRBV12-3 or TRBV12-4 and TRBJ2-7; no reliable D call. The CDR3 consists of 14 residues. The V gene lost 7 bases and the J gene lost 3 bases, with 16 bases spanning the gap. The CDR3: CASTPGTLNYEQYF. CDR3 DNA: TGTGCCAGCACCCCTGGTACCCTGAACTACGAGCAGTACTTC.

J is TRBJ1-1 and V is TRBV7-8; no firm D call. The germline V and J ends were trimmed by 4 bases and 0 bases, with 15 bases remaining between them. The CDR3 totals 16 residues. In germline, CDR1 is SGHVS, CDR2 FQNEAQ. The chain's CDR3 is CASSSTRGEMNTEAFF. The CDR3 nucleotides are TGTGCCAGCAGCTCAACCCGTGGGGAAATGAACACTGAAGCTTTCTTT.

This clonotype was counted at least ten times. CDR3 loop: CASRTLYNEQFF. CDR3 in DNA: TGTGCCAGCCGAACACTTTACAATGAGCAGTTCTTC. The chain recombines TRBV27 with TRBJ2-1, with D uncertain. Trimming stripped 8 bases from V and 4 bases from J, with 9 bases between. CDR1 and CDR2 from the germline V gene are MNHEY and SMNVEV (reference sequence). There are 12 residues in the CDR3.

The chain couples TRBV20-1 to TRBJ2-1, with TRBD2 matching 11 bases. Germline values: CDR1 DFQATT, CDR2 SNEGSKA (reference sequence). The CDR3 has 17 residues. V lost 6 bases, J lost 9 bases, and 19 bases stayed unmatched. CDR3: CSALYLAGGRHDGEQFF. CDR3 sequence (DNA): TGCAGTGCCCTCTACCTAGCGGGGGGCCGTCATGATGGTGAGCAGTTCTTC.

The chain uses TRBV28 and TRBJ2-3, with 9 bases that match TRBD1. V shed 8 bases, J shed 3 bases, and the junction held 0 bases outside the gene matches. CDR1 is MDHEN and CDR2 is SYDVKM in the germline V gene. There are 12 residues in the CDR3. Written as DNA, the CDR3 is TGTGCCAGCGACAGGGGGACAGATACGCAGTATTTT. The encoded protein is CASDRGTDTQYF.

This chain uses TRBV12-3 or TRBV12-4 with TRBJ2-5, with TRBD1 matching over 8 bases. Trimming cost V 5 bases and J 5 bases; bases outside gene matches: 10. The CDR3 is 15 residues long. DNA of the CDR3: TGTGCCAGCAGTCTCCTACAGGGGGGCGGTGAGACCCAGTACTTC. Encoded protein: CASSLLQGGGETQYF.

The chain uses TRBV19 and TRBJ2-3; 12 positions match TRBD2. This CDR3 has 19 amino acids. Germline V CDR1 and CDR2: LNHDA, SQIVND (reference sequence). After removal of 2 bases from V and 4 bases from J, the junction contained 13 bases not matched to a gene. The CDR3 sequence: CASSIWSLAGGPRADTQYF. As DNA, the CDR3 is TGTGCCAGTAGTATATGGTCCCTAGCGGGGGGGCCGCGTGCAGATACGCAGTATTTT.

V usage is TRBV6-5 and J usage is TRBJ1-2, with 7 positions matching TRBD1. Trimming cost V 6 bases and J 7 bases; bases outside gene matches: 5. CDR1 and CDR2 (germline): MNHEY, SVGAGI. The CDR3 is 12 residues long. The CDR3 DNA reads TGTGCCAGCAGAGGACAGGTCTTTGGCTACACCTTC. As protein: CASRGQVFGYTF.

In this sample, this clonotype turned up a few times. The chain carries TRBV19 and TRBJ2-6, with D unclear. The CDR3 loop spans 15 amino acids. The V gene's germline CDR1 is LNHDA and CDR2 SQIVND (reference sequence). Trimming left V 6 bases short and J 0 bases short, with 9 bases between. The CDR3 protein is CASSPVFSGANVLTF. CDR3 DNA sequence: TGTGCCAGTAGCCCCGTCTTCTCTGGGGCCAACGTCCTGACTTTC.